The clone carrying this TCR beta chain has at least ten counts. The antigen remains undetermined. The data derive from a study of identical twins. Study conclusions and caveats: Sequences that were out-of-frame, alpha and twin-shared displayed an excess of low generation probability. Weaker excess sharing between twins was seen in beta out-of-frame sequences.

The CDR3 is made up of 15 amino acids. Germline lookup yields CDR1 SGHTA and CDR2 FQGNSA. V was cut by 6 bases and J by 0 bases, with 13 bases left in between. TCRdb re-analysed the 5' RACE reads in MiXCR, keeping a single row per CDR3 protein. The sample lists about 280,000 distinct CDR3 sequences; about 8% were seen once. These same data were also listed under a study on yellow fever vaccine responses in identical twins. That study adds: In identical twins, vaccine T cell responses appeared partly shared and partly individual.

Sequences were obtained from memory (CD45RO+) T cells sorted from blood. J is TRBJ2-3 and V is TRBV7-2; D tentatively reads TRBD1 or TRBD2 (5 bases each). This receptor was identified in a woman under 30 in good health. This CDR3 is CASRRKRDSTDTQYF. CDR3 DNA: TGTGCCAGCAGAAGGAAACGGGACAGCACAGATACGCAGTATTTT. Full variable domain (rest looked up from reference TRBV7-2 and TRBJ2-3): GAGVSQSPSNKVTEKGKDVELRCDPISGHTALYWYRQSLGQGLEFLIYFQGNSAPDKSGLPSDRFSAERTGGSVSTLTIQRTQQEDSAVYLCASRRKRDSTDTQYFGPGTRLTVL.